The subject of this entry is one T cell receptor (beta chain). Its binding antigen is unknown. No much larger clone exists at a distance of one base, and base qualities are not known. Lesional scalp punch biopsies and peripheral blood were collected from alopecia areata patients. After PBMCs were isolated by density centrifugation and stained for CD3, CD4 and CD8, a FACSAria was used to sort CD4+ and CD8+ T cells. Untreated alopecia areata patients were recruited as part of a multicenter biomarker study. In 4 to 6 patients from the biomarker study, blood CD8+ T cells were sorted further into NKG2D-low and NKG2D-high fractions. This specimen comes from a study of CD8+ T cells in alopecia areata (dated by TCRdb to between 2018 and 2020). About the study as a whole: In both human patients and the C3H/HeJ mouse model, the study applied high-throughput TCRbeta sequencing to look at T cell clonal expansion in alopecia areata. On the human side, TCRbeta sequencing was run on scalp tissue and on sorted CD4+ and CD8+ peripheral blood T cells from healthy controls and from alopecia areata patients with either patchy or totalis/universalis disease. Scalp clonality was compared among normal scalp (n=4), patchy alopecia areata scalp (n=8), and alopecia totalis/universalis scalp (n=8). The RNA source kit depended on sample type: the PAXgene miRNA kit for fixed scalp, the miRNeasy kit for PBMCs, and the RNeasy kit for mouse skin. Amplification of TCRbeta CDR3 regions was done by immunoSEQ multiplex PCR using 35 Vbeta forward primers and 13 Jbeta reverse primers.

Points the paper makes about the study in general: TCR sequences shared between patients were less clear than in mice, possibly partly because of HLA diversity in the patient population. Lesional scalp, especially in alopecia totalis/universalis, showed higher clonality and more expanded CD8+ clones than normal scalp, suggesting antigenic drive. Scalp TCR repertoire analysis is complicated because resident alphabeta T cells in normal human skin are also sequenced, whereas mouse skin is dominated by gammadelta T cells.

Library generation was performed with the immunoSEQ multiplex PCR assay. To provide template for TCR sequencing, every sample had RNA extracted and reverse transcribed into cDNA. First-strand cDNA was synthesized using SuperScript III with a 2:1 mix of oligo-dT and random hexamers. Amplification bias was assessed with a synthetic immune receptor repertoire, and residual bias was removed computationally. As for the authors' bioinformatics: Raw reads were preprocessed for error removal, and CDR3 was defined according to IMGT conventions as running from the conserved cysteine to phenylalanine. Clonality was calculated as 1 minus Shannon entropy normalized by log2 of the number of productive unique TCRs. Scalp TCRbeta sequences were cross-referenced with sorted blood CD4 and CD8 repertoires so that the CD4 or CD8 identity of scalp clones could be inferred. TCRdb provides this immuneACCESS table in a form limited to in-frame rearrangements. Some clones are lacking; in checked studies, under half of them reflect an unresolved V gene, and why the rest are absent is not known. The DNA gave D and trimming, while V, J and clone size come from that table. This sample gives tens of thousands of clones in total; roughly 80% of them show up just once. About a fifth of the sample is held by the ten biggest clonotypes.

The germline V and J ends show losses of 8 bases and 4 bases respectively, and no gene match explains 10 bases of the junction. The CDR3 numbers 15 residues from cysteine through phenylalanine. Solely the CDR3 DNA is kept, with 45 bases framed from the first base. CDR1 and CDR2 are drawn from the germline V gene (reference sequence): LNHDA, SQIVND. The clonotype was recovered from a human donor with alopecia areata. Source material: NKG2D-low CD8+ T cells sorted from blood. Sample cell subset or site, as interpreted from the label and publication: sorted CD8+ NKG2D-low blood T cells. The chain couples TRBV19 to TRBJ2-1, with TRBD2 identical over 8 junction bases. This receptor carries the CDR3 CASLEAGAPYNEQFF. The nucleotide sequence is given as TGTGCCAGTCTAGAAGCGGGAGCCCCATACAATGAGCAGTTCTTC.